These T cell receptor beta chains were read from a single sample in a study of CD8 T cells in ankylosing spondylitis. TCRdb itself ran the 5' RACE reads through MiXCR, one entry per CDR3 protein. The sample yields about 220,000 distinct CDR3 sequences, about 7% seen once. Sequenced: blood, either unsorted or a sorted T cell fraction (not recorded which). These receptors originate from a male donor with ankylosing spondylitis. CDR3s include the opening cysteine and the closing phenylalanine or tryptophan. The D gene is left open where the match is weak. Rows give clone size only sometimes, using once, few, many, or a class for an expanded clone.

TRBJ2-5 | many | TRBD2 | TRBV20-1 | TGCAGTGCGCTTGAGTGGGCTAGCGGGGCGCAAGAGACCCAGTACTTC | CSALEWASGAQETQYF
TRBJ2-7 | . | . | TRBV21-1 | TGTGCCAGCCCCCCCCGGCTAGCGGGTTCCTACGAGCAGTACTTC | CASPPRLAGSYEQYF
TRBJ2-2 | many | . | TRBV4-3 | TGCGCCAGCAGCTCCCGAGGGCCCCCCAGGGGGGCCGGGGAGCTGTTTTTT | CASSSRGPPRGAGELFF
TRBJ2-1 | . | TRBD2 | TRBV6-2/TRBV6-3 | TGTGCCAGCAGTTACCTCCGCGGGGGCTACAATGAGCAGTTCTTC | CASSYLRGGYNEQFF
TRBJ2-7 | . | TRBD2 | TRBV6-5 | TGTGCCAGCAGTTACAGGAGACTAGCGGGTCTACAAAACGAGCAGTACTTC | CASSYRRLAGLQNEQYF
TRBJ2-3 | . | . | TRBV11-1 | TGTGCCAGCAGCTTACTAAGGTGGCGGGCTAGCACAGATACGCAGTATTTT | CASSLLRWRASTDTQYF
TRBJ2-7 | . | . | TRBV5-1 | TGCGCCAGCAGCTTGAAGGGAGGTTACTACGAGCAGTACTTC | CASSLKGGYYEQYF
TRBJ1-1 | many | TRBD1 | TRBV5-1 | TGCGCCAGCAGTATGAACGGGGACAGGAGGGCCACTGAAGCTTTCTTT | CASSMNGDRRATEAFF
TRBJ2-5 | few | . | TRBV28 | TGTGCCAGCAGCTATCCACAGGACAGACAGCAAGAGACCCAGTACTTC | CASSYPQDRQQETQYF
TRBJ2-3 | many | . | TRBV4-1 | TGCGCCAGCAGCCAAGATAATACAGGGTATAACACAGATACGCAGTATTTT | CASSQDNTGYNTDTQYF
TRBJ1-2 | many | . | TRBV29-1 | TGCAGCGTTGAAGTCTTCAAAAGCTACACCTTC | CSVEVFKSYTF
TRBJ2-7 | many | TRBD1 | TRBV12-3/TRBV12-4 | TGTGCCAGCGGGGGGGGTCGGGACAGGGCAACCTACGAGCAGTACTTC | CASGGGRDRATYEQYF
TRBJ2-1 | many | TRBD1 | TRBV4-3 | TGCGCCAGCAGCCAAAGGGGACAGGGGTACAATGAGCAGTTCTTC | CASSQRGQGYNEQFF
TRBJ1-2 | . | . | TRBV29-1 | TGCAGCGTTGTGGGGGCTTACTATGGCTACACCTTC | CSVVGAYYGYTF
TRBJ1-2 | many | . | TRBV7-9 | TGTGCCAGCAGCGACCCCGGGACCGATGGGGGGGACTATGGCTACACCTTC | CASSDPGTDGGDYGYTF
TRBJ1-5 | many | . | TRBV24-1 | TGTGCCACCAGTGCAACGGGTTACGGGAATCAGCCCCAGCATTTT | CATSATGYGNQPQHF
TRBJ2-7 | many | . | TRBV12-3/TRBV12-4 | TGTGCCAGCAGTCCCCGGGTTACCTACGAGCAGTACTTC | CASSPRVTYEQYF
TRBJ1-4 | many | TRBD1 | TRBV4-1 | TGCGCCAGCAGCCAGGGGGACAGGGACCGGGAAAAACTGTTTTTT | CASSQGDRDREKLFF
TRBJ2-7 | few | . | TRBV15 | TGTGCCACCAGCGAGGACCCCGTTTACGAGCAGTACTTC | CATSEDPVYEQYF
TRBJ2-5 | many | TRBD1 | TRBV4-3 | TGCGCCAGCAGCCAAGTGTGGACAGGAGAAGAGACCCAGTACTTC | CASSQVWTGEETQYF